This is a list of T cell receptor beta chains from one sample in a study of blood T cell repertoires in COVID-19. Libraries were prepared by immunoSEQ multiplex PCR; TCRdb keeps only in-frame clonotypes and omits some of them. The sample holds 100,000 to 150,000 clones; approximately 74% are singletons and the top ten take approximately 2%. The sequencing sample was made of peripheral blood. The receptor source for this set is an older woman with acute or convalescent COVID-19. Both conserved end residues are part of each CDR3. D genes are given only for firm matches. The size of a clone is reported for some rows only, either as once, few or many, or as a class for expanded clones.

>TRBJ1-1|-|TRBV2|-
TGTGCCAGCAGTGGAGGGTGGGGGCCTGAAGCTTTCTTT
CASSGGWGPEAFF
>TRBJ2-5|few|TRBV5-4|TRBD1
TGTGCCAGCAGCGAGACGACAGGGGGGTTCGCCAAGGTCCAAGAGACCCAGTACTTC
CASSETTGGFAKVQETQYF
>TRBJ2-5|-|TRBV29-1|TRBD1
TGCAGCGTTGACACCCGGGACAGGGGGGAGACCCAGTACTTC
CSVDTRDRGETQYF
>TRBJ2-7|few|TRBV5-1|TRBD1
TGCGCCAGCAGCCCGGGACAGGAGGGGCTAGACGAGCAGTACTTC
CASSPGQEGLDEQYF
>TRBJ2-1|-|TRBV4-1|-
TGCGCCAGCAGCCAAGGGCCGGGAATCCGTGAGCAGTTCTTC
CASSQGPGIREQFF
>TRBJ1-1|-|TRBV19|-
TGTGCCAGTAGTTTTAGGGGCAGGGCGATGAACACTGAAGCTTTCTTT
CASSFRGRAMNTEAFF
>TRBJ2-1|-|TRBV2|TRBD2
TGTGCCAGCGGTAAAACTAGCGGGGGGAACAATGAGCAGTTCTTC
CASGKTSGGNNEQFF
>TRBJ1-1|-|TRBV4-2|-
TGTGCCAGCAGCCAAGTTTGGAGCGGGGTCACTGAAGCTTTCTTT
CASSQVWSGVTEAFF
>TRBJ2-7|-|TRBV14|TRBD2
TGTGCCAGCAGCCAAGAGAAAGGTAGCGGGAACGAGCAGTACTTC
CASSQEKGSGNEQYF
>TRBJ1-1|-|TRBV18|TRBD1
TGTGCCAGCTCACTTAAACAGGGGGCCAACACTGAAGCTTTCTTT
CASSLKQGANTEAFF
>TRBJ2-3|once|TRBV5-1|TRBD2
TGCGCCAGCAGATCTAGCGGGGTGAGAGATACGCAGTATTTT
CASRSSGVRDTQYF
>TRBJ2-7|-|TRBV6-5|TRBD1
TGTGCCAGCAGCACAGGGGGCTCCGGGGATTACGAGCAGTACTTC
CASSTGGSGDYEQYF
>TRBJ2-1|-|TRBV18|-
TGTGCCAGCTCACCCGGGAAACAGCCGCAGTTCTTC
CASSPGKQPQFF
>TRBJ1-2|-|TRBV4-1|-
TGCGCCAGCAGCCAAGTGACAGAGAGTAGCTACACCTTC
CASSQVTESSYTF
>TRBJ2-7|-|TRBV30|-
TGTGCCTGGAGACGGGGTAGAAACTACGAGCAGTACTTC
CAWRRGRNYEQYF
>TRBJ2-6|-|TRBV5-1|TRBD2
TGCGCCCGCCGGGGGGGGCCAAGCTCTGGGGCCAACGTCCTGACTTTC
CARRGGPSSGANVLTF